The following is a T cell receptor (beta chain) sequence with its context. The CDR3 has 13 amino acids. With 8 bases clipped from V and 2 bases from J, the junction kept 2 bases outside the gene matches. Germline lookup yields CDR1 MNHEY and CDR2 SMNVEV (reference sequence). Profiled with immunoSEQ multiplex PCR; TCRdb holds only in-frame clones, not every one. The sample records over 120,000 clones, roughly 80% being singletons. This sample was taken from a study of blood T cell repertoires in COVID-19. The chain has TRBV27 and TRBJ1-5; 8 bases align to TRBD1. Source material: peripheral blood. The TCR was taken from a woman aged 60-70 years with acute or convalescent COVID-19. This CDR3 reads CASEDRGNQPQHF. CDR3 sequence (DNA): TGTGCCAGCGAGGACAGGGGCAATCAGCCCCAGCATTTT.